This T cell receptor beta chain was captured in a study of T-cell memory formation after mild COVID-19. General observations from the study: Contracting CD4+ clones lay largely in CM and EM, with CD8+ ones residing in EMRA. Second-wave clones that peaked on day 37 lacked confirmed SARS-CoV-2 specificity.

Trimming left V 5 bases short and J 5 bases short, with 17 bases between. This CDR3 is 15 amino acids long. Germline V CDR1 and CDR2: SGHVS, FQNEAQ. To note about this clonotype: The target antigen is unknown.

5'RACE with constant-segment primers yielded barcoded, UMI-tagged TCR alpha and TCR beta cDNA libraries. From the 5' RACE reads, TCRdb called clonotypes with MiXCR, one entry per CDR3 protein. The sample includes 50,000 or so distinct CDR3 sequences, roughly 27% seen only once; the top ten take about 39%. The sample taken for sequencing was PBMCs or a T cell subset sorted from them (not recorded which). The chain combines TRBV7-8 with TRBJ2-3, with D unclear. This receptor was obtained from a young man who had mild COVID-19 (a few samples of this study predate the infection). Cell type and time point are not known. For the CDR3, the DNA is TGTGCCAGCAGCCCCACCAGGATCGAGTTAGATACGCAGTATTTT. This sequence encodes CASSPTRIELDTQYF.